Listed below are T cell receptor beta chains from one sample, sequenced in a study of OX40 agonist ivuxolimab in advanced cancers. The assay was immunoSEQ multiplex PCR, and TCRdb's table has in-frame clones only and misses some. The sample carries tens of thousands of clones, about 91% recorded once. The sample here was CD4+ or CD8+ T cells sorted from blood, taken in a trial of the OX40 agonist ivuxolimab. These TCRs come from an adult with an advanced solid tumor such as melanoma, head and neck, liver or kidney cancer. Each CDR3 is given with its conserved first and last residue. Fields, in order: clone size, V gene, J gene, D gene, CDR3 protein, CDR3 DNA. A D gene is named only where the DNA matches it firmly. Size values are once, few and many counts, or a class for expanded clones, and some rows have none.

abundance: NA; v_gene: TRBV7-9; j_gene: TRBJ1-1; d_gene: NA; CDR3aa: CASSLSWNTEAFF; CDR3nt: TGTGCCAGCAGCTTGTCGTGGAACACTGAAGCTTTCTTT
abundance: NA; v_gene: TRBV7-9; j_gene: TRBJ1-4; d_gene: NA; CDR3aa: CASSLASGAQNEKLFF; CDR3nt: TGTGCCAGCAGCTTAGCTTCGGGTGCCCAGAATGAAAAACTGTTTTTT
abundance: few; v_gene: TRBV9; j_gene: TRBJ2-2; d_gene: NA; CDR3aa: CASSPTVNTGELFF; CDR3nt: TGTGCCAGCAGCCCGACAGTAAACACCGGGGAGCTGTTTTTT
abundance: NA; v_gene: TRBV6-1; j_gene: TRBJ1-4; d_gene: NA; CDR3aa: CASSDGGEKLFF; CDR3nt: TGTGCCAGCAGTGATGGGGGTGAAAAACTGTTTTTT
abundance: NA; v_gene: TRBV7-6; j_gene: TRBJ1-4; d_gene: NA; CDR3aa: CASSLAGREKLFF; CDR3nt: TGTGCCAGCAGCTTAGCAGGGCGGGAAAAACTGTTTTTT
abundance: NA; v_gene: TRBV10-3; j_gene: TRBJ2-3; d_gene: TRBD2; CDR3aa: CAIKLAGGTDTQYF; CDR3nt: TGTGCCATCAAACTAGCGGGAGGGACGGATACGCAGTATTTT
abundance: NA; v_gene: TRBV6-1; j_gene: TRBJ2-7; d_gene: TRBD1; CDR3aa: CASSGGTGLREQYF; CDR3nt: TGTGCCAGCAGTGGGGGGACAGGGTTGAGGGAGCAGTACTTC
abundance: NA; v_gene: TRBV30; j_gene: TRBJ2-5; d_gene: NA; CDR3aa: CAWRRDETQYF; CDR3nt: TGTGCCTGGAGGAGGGACGAGACCCAGTACTTC
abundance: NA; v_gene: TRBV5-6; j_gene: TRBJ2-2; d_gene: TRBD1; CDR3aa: CASREAGGLWTGELFF; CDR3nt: TGTGCCAGCAGGGAGGCAGGGGGCCTGTGGACCGGGGAGCTGTTTTTT
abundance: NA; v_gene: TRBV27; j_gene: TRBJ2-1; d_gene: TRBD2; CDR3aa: CASSPIWSGGAGNEQFF; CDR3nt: TGTGCCAGCAGTCCAATTTGGAGCGGGGGGGCCGGGAATGAGCAGTTCTTC
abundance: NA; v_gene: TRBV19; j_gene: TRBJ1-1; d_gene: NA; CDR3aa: CASISRVEAFF; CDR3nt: TGTGCCAGTATCAGTAGGGTTGAAGCTTTCTTT
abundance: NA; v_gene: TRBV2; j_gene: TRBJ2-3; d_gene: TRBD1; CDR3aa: CASSVQGASTDTQYF; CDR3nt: TGTGCCAGCAGTGTACAGGGGGCTTCTACAGATACGCAGTATTTT
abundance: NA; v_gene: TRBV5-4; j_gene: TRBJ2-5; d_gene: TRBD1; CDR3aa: CASSWDRGVETQYF; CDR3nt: TGTGCCAGCAGCTGGGACAGGGGAGTGGAGACCCAGTACTTC
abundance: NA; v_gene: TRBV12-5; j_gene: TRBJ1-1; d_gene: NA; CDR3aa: CASGLVQGAGTEAFF; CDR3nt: TGTGCTAGTGGTTTGGTACAAGGCGCGGGCACTGAAGCTTTCTTT
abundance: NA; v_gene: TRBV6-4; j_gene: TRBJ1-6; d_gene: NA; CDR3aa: CASSDSLGANSPLHF; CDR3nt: TGTGCCAGCAGTGACTCGCTAGGGGCCAATTCACCCCTCCACTTT
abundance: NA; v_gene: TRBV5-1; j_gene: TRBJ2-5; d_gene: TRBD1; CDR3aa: CASSGGQGGETQYF; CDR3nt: TGCGCCAGCAGCGGGGGACAGGGCGGAGAGACCCAGTACTTC
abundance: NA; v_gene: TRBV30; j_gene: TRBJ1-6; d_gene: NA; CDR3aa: CAWSVTRSYNSPLHF; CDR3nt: TGTGCCTGGAGTGTAACCAGATCCTATAATTCACCCCTCCACTTT
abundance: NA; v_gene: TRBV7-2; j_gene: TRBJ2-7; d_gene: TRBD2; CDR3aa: CASSLGGLATYEQYF; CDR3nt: TGTGCCAGCAGCTTAGGGGGACTAGCTACTTACGAGCAGTACTTC
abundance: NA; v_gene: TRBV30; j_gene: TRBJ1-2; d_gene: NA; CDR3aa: CAWSGPNYGYTF; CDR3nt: TGTGCCTGGAGTGGTCCTAACTATGGCTACACCTTC
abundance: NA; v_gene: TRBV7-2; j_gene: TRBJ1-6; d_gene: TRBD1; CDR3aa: CASSLVPTGEGSPLHF; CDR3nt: TGTGCCAGCAGCTTAGTCCCGACAGGGGAAGGCTCACCCCTCCACTTT
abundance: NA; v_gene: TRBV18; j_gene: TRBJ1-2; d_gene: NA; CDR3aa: CASSAEGSRGYTF; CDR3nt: TGTGCCAGCTCAGCCGAAGGGTCGAGGGGCTACACCTTC
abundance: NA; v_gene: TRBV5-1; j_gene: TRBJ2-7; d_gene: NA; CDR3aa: CASSSSAGRSYEQYF; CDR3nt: TGCGCCAGCAGCTCCAGCGCGGGACGCTCCTACGAGCAGTACTTC
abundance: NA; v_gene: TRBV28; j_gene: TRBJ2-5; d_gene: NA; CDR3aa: CASRKRDILQETQYF; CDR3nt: TGTGCCAGCAGAAAACGGGACATCCTCCAAGAGACCCAGTACTTC
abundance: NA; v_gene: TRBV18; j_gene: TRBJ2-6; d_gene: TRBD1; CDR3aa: CASSLGTAASGANVLTF; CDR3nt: TGTGCCAGCTCACTCGGGACAGCAGCATCTGGGGCCAACGTCCTGACTTTC
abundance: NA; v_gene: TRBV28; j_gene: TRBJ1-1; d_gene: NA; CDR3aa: CASSLGAYYYEAFF; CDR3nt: TGTGCCAGCAGTTTGGGGGCGTACTACTATGAAGCTTTCTTT
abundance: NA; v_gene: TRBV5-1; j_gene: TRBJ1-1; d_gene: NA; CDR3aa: CASSFGGSVNTEAFF; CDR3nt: TGCGCCAGCAGTTTTGGGGGCTCCGTGAACACTGAAGCTTTCTTT